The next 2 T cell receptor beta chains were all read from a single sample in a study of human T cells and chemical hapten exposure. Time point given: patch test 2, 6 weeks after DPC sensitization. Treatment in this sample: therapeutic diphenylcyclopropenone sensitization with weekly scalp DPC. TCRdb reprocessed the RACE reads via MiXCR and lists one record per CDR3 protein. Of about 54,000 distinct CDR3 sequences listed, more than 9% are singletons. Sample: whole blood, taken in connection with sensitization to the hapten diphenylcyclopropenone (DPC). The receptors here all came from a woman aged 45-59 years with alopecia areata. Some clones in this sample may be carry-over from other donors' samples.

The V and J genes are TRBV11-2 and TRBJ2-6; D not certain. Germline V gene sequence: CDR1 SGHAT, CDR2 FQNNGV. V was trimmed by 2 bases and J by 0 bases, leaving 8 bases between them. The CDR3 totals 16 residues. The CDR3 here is CASSLTPTSGANVLTF. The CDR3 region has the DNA TGTGCCAGCAGCTTAACTCCCACCTCTGGGGCCAACGTCCTGACTTTC.

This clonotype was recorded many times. CDR3 in DNA: TGTGCCAGCAGCTGGGGACAGGGATATTCCGCGACTGAAGCTTTCTTT. It specifies CASSWGQGYSATEAFF. The J gene is TRBJ1-1, the V gene TRBV6-6; TRBD1 matches at 9 bases. The CDR3 runs 16 residues. Germline CDR1 and CDR2: MNHNY and SVGAGI (reference sequence). The V segment lost 6 bases and the J segment 5 bases; nucleotides outside the gene matches: 13.